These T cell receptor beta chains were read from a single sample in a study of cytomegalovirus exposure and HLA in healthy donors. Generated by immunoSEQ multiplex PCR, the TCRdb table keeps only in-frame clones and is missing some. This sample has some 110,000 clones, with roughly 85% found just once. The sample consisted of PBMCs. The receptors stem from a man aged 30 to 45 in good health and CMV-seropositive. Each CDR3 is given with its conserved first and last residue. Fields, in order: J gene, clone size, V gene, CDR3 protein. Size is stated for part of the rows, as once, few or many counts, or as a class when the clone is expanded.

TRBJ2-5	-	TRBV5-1	CASSWTSGRLGETQYF
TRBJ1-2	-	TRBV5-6	CASSWVRAYGYTF
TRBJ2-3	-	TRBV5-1	CASSDTGQLTDTQYF
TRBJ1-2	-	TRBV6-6	CASSYVTGYGYTF
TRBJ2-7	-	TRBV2	CASILRDRAYEQYF
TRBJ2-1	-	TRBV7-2	CASSLQRNEQFF
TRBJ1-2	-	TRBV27	CASSLRDRGGVGYGYTF
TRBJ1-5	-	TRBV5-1	CASSRTGAQPQHF
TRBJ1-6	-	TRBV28	CASSGGQGAYNSPLHF
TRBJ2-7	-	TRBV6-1	CASTNGGAVSYEQYF
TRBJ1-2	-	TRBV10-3	CAITGTGYGYTF
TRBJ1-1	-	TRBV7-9	CASSPSSVNPPSEAFF
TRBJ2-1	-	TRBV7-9	CASSPNWWTGGHNEQFF
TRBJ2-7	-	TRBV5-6	CASSLPGSEQYF
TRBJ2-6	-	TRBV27	CALSFGANVLTF
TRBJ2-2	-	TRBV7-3	CASSKGGTRYGTGELFF
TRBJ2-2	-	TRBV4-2	CASSQDFAGTGELFF
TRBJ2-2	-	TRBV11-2	CASSLTAPTGELFF
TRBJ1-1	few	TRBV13	CASSLAGPEAFF